Below, 23 T cell receptor beta chains from the same sample are listed, as sequenced in a study of blood T cell repertoires in COVID-19. TCRdb keeps only in-frame clones here, not all; method: immunoSEQ multiplex PCR. The sample has approximately 400,000 clones; approximately 90% are singletons. Sequencing was carried out using PBMCs or T cells enriched from blood (not recorded which). Receptors were obtained from a woman in her thirties or forties who had been exposed to COVID-19.

This CDR3 reads CASKRGSKTGVGYEQYF. CDR3 in DNA: TGTGCCAGCAAACGGGGGTCCAAGACAGGGGTGGGCTACGAGCAGTACTTC. The chain employs TRBV2 and TRBJ2-7; 8 positions agree with TRBD1. The germline V gene encodes CDR1 SNHLY and CDR2 FYNNEI. With V trimmed by 7 bases and J by 3 bases, 17 bases remained unmatched. CDR3 length: 17 amino acids. Full variable domain (outside the CDR3, taken from reference TRBV2 and TRBJ2-7): EPEVTQTPSHQVTQMGQEVILRCVPISNHLYFYWYRQILGQKVEFLVSFYNNEISEKSEIFDDQFSVERPDGSNFTLKIRSTKLEDSAMYFCASKRGSKTGVGYEQYFGPGTRLTVT.

V is TRBV30 and J is TRBJ1-5; 8 nucleotides line up with TRBD1. CDR3 length: 12 residues. In germline, CDR1 is GTSNPN, CDR2 SVGIG (reference sequence). V lost 5 bases and J lost 7; bases outside the gene matches: 4. This CDR3 is CAWGDRNQPQHF. As DNA, the CDR3 is TGTGCCTGGGGGGACAGGAACCAGCCCCAGCATTTT.

This clone was recorded only once. V gene TRBV19 combines with J gene TRBJ1-1, with D possibly being TRBD1 (6 bases). Germline values: CDR1 LNHDA, CDR2 SQIVND (reference sequence). The CDR3 length is 14 residues. V lost 9 bases and J 2 bases, leaving 16 bases between the germline ends. CDR3 residues: CASLLTGLNTEAFF. DNA for the CDR3: TGTGCCAGCCTACTGACAGGCCTTAACACTGAAGCTTTCTTT. The whole variable domain, remainder taken from reference TRBV19 and TRBJ1-1, is DGGITQSPKYLFRKEGQNVTLSCEQNLNHDAMYWYRQDPGQGLRLIYYSQIVNDFQKGDIAEGYSVSREKKESFPLTVTSAQKNPTAFYLCASLLTGLNTEAFFGQGTRLTVV.

V is TRBV7-8 and J is TRBJ2-2, with 9 bases matching TRBD1. Germline trimming cut 5 bases from V and 3 bases from J; bases unmatched to any gene: 4. The CDR3 sequence is 15 residues long. Germline V gene data show CDR1 as SGHVS and CDR2 as FQNEAQ. CDR3 in DNA: TGTGCCAGCAGCCCCCGGGACAGGGACACCGGGGAGCTGTTTTTT. Protein sequence: CASSPRDRDTGELFF.

V gene TRBV11-1 combines with J gene TRBJ2-3; 7 bases match TRBD2. This CDR3 is 14 amino acids long. The germline gives CDR1 SGHAT, CDR2 FQDESV (reference sequence). Trimming removed 3 bases from V and 10 bases from J; junction bases left unmatched: 10. CDR3 sequence: CASSLGWGTKAQYF. In DNA form, the CDR3 reads TGTGCCAGCAGCTTGGGGTGGGGGACTAAGGCGCAGTATTTT.

The chain employs TRBV19 and TRBJ2-1; D may be TRBD2 (6 bases). V lost 3 bases and J lost 0, with 9 bases in between. This CDR3 has 15 residues. CDR1 LNHDA and CDR2 SQIVND come from the germline V gene (reference sequence). In DNA, the CDR3 is TGTGCCAGTAGTATTGGGCGGGGCTCCTACAATGAGCAGTTCTTC. It translates to CASSIGRGSYNEQFF.

The chain couples TRBV2 to TRBJ2-7, with unresolved D. Trimming removed 6 bases from V and 6 bases from J, with 21 bases in between. This CDR3 comprises 15 residues. Germline V gene sequence: CDR1 SNHLY, CDR2 FYNNEI. CDR3 protein: CASSATVAATLEQYF. The CDR3 bases are TGTGCCAGCAGCGCCACGGTAGCCGCTACTCTCGAGCAGTACTTC.

The chain employs TRBV5-4 and TRBJ2-7; D possibly corresponds to TRBD2 (6 bases). Trimming took 3 bases from V and 5 from J, leaving 12 bases between them. CDR1 and CDR2 (germline): SGHNT, YYREEE (reference sequence). The CDR3 consists of 13 residues. This chain's CDR3 is CASSWPLANEQYF. The CDR3 DNA is TGTGCCAGCAGCTGGCCGCTAGCGAACGAGCAGTACTTC. Filled out from reference TRBV5-4 and TRBJ2-7, the complete variable domain reads ETGVTQSPTHLIKTRGQQVTLRCSSQSGHNTVSWYQQALGQGPQFIFQYYREEENGRGNFPPRFSGLQFPNYSSELNVNALELDDSALYLCASSWPLANEQYFGPGTRLTVT.

The chain couples TRBV11-2 to TRBJ1-2, with TRBD1 matching over 11 bases. J gave up 5 bases and V 4 bases, and 9 bases lay outside the gene matches. The V gene's germline CDR1 is SGHAT and CDR2 FQNNGV. The CDR3 length is 16 residues. CDR3 amino acids: CASSSGQGAISYGYTF. The CDR3, as DNA: TGTGCCAGCAGCTCTGGACAGGGGGCGATTTCGTATGGCTACACCTTC.

The rearrangement uses TRBV5-1 and TRBJ2-5; D is uncertain. The CDR3 has 13 residues. Germline V lookup: CDR1 SGHRS, CDR2 YFSETQ. Between the trimmed V and J ends, which lost 1 base and 5 bases, there was a span of 9 bases. CDR3 sequence reads: CASSLTGSETQYF. CDR3 DNA sequence: TGCGCCAGCAGCTTGACGGGTTCCGAGACCCAGTACTTC.

This chain links TRBV5-1 with TRBJ1-2; 7 bases match TRBD1. This CDR3 spans 19 amino acids. Germline values: CDR1 SGHRS, CDR2 YFSETQ. V shed 4 bases and J 0 bases; nucleotides not matched to a gene: 18. The CDR3 coding sequence is TGCGCCAGCAGCCTCCCTTCGGACCGGGACAGATTAACTAACTATGGCTACACCTTC. This sequence encodes CASSLPSDRDRLTNYGYTF.

The V call is TRBV24-1, the J call TRBJ2-7, with 14 bases that match TRBD2. Germline-derived CDR1 and CDR2 are KGHDR and SFDVKD. The CDR3 has 22 residues. The J segment lost 4 bases and the V segment lost 2 bases, leaving 21 bases of the junction unmatched. The CDR3 coding sequence is TGTGCCACCAGTGATTACCCTGAGCGACTAGCGGGAGGGCCATCGAGTGGTTACGAGCAGTACTTC. As protein: CATSDYPERLAGGPSSGYEQYF.

The genes are TRBV4-1 and TRBJ1-5; D is perhaps TRBD1 (6 bases). The CDR3 runs 13 residues. The V end lost 4 bases, the J end lost 9 bases, and 13 bases lay between the germline ends. Germline V lookup: CDR1 MGHRA, CDR2 YSYEKL. The CDR3, as DNA: TGCGCCAGCAGCCCGAGAGGGGGGGGGCCCCAGCATTTT. Amino acid sequence: CASSPRGGGPQHF.

There are a few counts of this clone. The chain couples TRBV30 to TRBJ1-1, with no clear D. The CDR3 covers 12 residues. Germline V gene data show CDR1 as GTSNPN and CDR2 as SVGIG (reference sequence). The CDR3 region is CAREGPNTEAFF. DNA of the CDR3: TGTGCAAGGGAGGGCCCGAACACTGAAGCTTTCTTT.

The V and J genes are TRBV5-1 and TRBJ2-7; 7 bases are a match to TRBD1. The CDR3 loop spans 15 amino acids. In germline, CDR1 is SGHRS, CDR2 YFSETQ. Germline trimming cut 5 bases from V and 0 bases from J; bases unmatched to any gene: 8. The CDR3 nucleotides are TGCGCCAGCAGTTTGAACCGACAGGGCTCCTACGAGCAGTACTTC. The encoded protein is CASSLNRQGSYEQYF.

J is TRBJ2-5 and V is TRBV28; 8 nucleotides agree with TRBD1. There are 15 residues in the CDR3. Germline V gene lookup returns CDR1 MDHEN and CDR2 SYDVKM. V was pared by 6 bases and J by 4 bases, with 10 bases of the junction left unmatched. The chain's CDR3 is CASRQDRGRSETQYF. The CDR3 nucleotides are TGTGCCAGCAGACAAGACAGGGGACGGTCAGAGACCCAGTACTTC.

Only one count was recorded for this clone. The V and J genes are TRBV5-1 and TRBJ2-7; D possibly corresponds to TRBD1 (6 bases). V dropped 3 bases and J dropped 1 base, with 11 bases sitting between them. Germline CDR1 SGHRS, CDR2 YFSETQ. The CDR3 is made up of 14 amino acids. The CDR3 DNA reads TGCGCCAGCAGCTCCAAGACAGGTTCCTACGAGCAGTACTTC. Protein: CASSSKTGSYEQYF.

The rearrangement links TRBV30 to TRBJ1-1; 7 positions match TRBD1. Germline assignment: CDR1 GTSNPN and CDR2 SVGIG (reference sequence). This CDR3 has 14 residues. J lost 4 bases, V lost 3 bases, and 8 bases had no gene match. This CDR3 reads CAWSRGVTSTEAFF. The CDR3 nucleotides read TGTGCCTGGAGCAGGGGGGTCACGAGCACTGAAGCTTTCTTT.

This rearrangement joins TRBV30 to TRBJ1-5; a possible D gene is TRBD1 (5 bases). The CDR3 consists of 14 residues. Germline CDR1 and CDR2: GTSNPN and SVGIG (reference sequence). Between the trimmed V and J ends, which lost 2 bases and 3 bases, there was a span of 11 bases. CDR3 nucleotide sequence: TGTGCCTGGAGTAACGGGGGAAACAATCAGCCCCAGCATTTT. It codes for CAWSNGGNNQPQHF.

The V gene is TRBV19, the J gene TRBJ2-1; 11 nucleotides agree with TRBD2. CDR1 LNHDA and CDR2 SQIVND come from the germline V gene (reference sequence). J was trimmed by 8 bases and V by 3 bases; bases with no gene match: 9. The CDR3 sequence is 16 residues long. In DNA form, the CDR3 reads TGTGCCAGTAGTATCTCTACTAGCGGGAGATTCCATGAGCAGTTCTTC. Protein product: CASSISTSGRFHEQFF.

J is TRBJ2-3 and V is TRBV18; 9 bases agree with TRBD1. V lost 4 bases and J lost 2; bases outside the gene matches: 7. The CDR3 contains 16 residues. CDR1 is KGHSH, CDR2 LQKENI, per germline. CDR3 coding DNA: TGTGCCAGCTCACGGACAGGGGCCACATTCACAGATACGCAGTATTTT. Translation: CASSRTGATFTDTQYF.

The rearrangement uses TRBV11-3 and TRBJ1-5; TRBD1 aligns across 8 bases. CDR1 is SGHNT and CDR2 is YENEEA in the germline V gene. The CDR3 totals 17 residues. Trimming removed 5 bases from V and 2 bases from J; junction bases left unmatched: 11. CDR3 residues: CASSPSPGQGRNQPQHF. The CDR3 nucleotides are TGTGCCAGCAGCCCAAGCCCCGGACAGGGCCGCAATCAGCCCCAGCATTTT.

V gene TRBV19 combines with J gene TRBJ2-2, with TRBD1 matching over 7 bases. Germline assignment: CDR1 LNHDA and CDR2 SQIVND (reference sequence). This CDR3 spans 14 amino acids. With 9 bases clipped from V and 6 bases from J, the junction kept 10 bases outside the gene matches. CDR3 bases: TGTGCCAGCCAAGTGACAGGGTCGGCCGGGGAGCTGTTTTTT. Translated, it gives CASQVTGSAGELFF.